Presented here are 4 T cell receptor beta chains from one specimen sequenced in a study of OX40 agonist ivuxolimab in advanced cancers. Assay used: immunoSEQ multiplex PCR; TCRdb lists only in-frame clones, some missing. The sample holds 75,000 to 95,000 clones; 91% are singletons and the top ten take about 2.5%. This specimen consisted of CD4+ or CD8+ T cells sorted from blood, obtained in a trial of the OX40 agonist ivuxolimab. Source of these receptors: an adult with an advanced solid tumor such as melanoma, head and neck, liver or kidney cancer.

The chain links TRBV6-6 to TRBJ2-3; weak D call: TRBD2 (5 bases). This CDR3 has 16 amino acids. Germline V gene data show CDR1 as MNHNY and CDR2 as SVGAGI (reference sequence). V lost 0 bases, J lost 4 bases, and 14 bases lay in between. CDR3 DNA sequence: TGTGCCAGCAGTTACTCGCGGGTCCACACTTCAGATACGCAGTATTTT. This codes for CASSYSRVHTSDTQYF.

V is TRBV11-2 and J is TRBJ2-7; no firm D call. V was trimmed by 0 bases and J by 5 bases, leaving 11 bases between them. Germline assignment: CDR1 SGHAT and CDR2 FQNNGV. This CDR3 region has 14 residues. For the CDR3, the DNA is TGTGCCAGCAGCTTAGATCGAATAGCAGACGAGCAGTACTTC. Its protein is CASSLDRIADEQYF.

The chain couples TRBV6-6 to TRBJ2-7, with 8 bases lining up with TRBD1. CDR1 and CDR2 from the germline V gene are MNHNY and SVGAGI (reference sequence). The CDR3 length is 14 residues. After removal of 6 bases from V and 3 bases from J, the junction contained 7 bases not matched to a gene. The CDR3 sequence is CASRTGTGFYEQYF. CDR3 coding DNA: TGTGCCAGCAGGACCGGGACAGGCTTCTACGAGCAGTACTTC.

The chain couples TRBV28 to TRBJ2-1; no firm D call. CDR3 length equals 12 residues. Trimming left V 4 bases short and J 10 bases short, with 11 bases between. CDR1 and CDR2 (germline): MDHEN, SYDVKM. CDR3 DNA: TGTGCCAGCAGTTCCTCAGCTTACGAGCAGTTCTTC. This gives the protein CASSSSAYEQFF. Full variable domain (rest looked up from reference TRBV28 and TRBJ2-1): DVKVTQSSRYLVKRTGEKVFLECVQDMDHENMFWYRQDPGLGLRLIYFSYDVKMKEKGDIPEGYSVSREKKERFSLILESASTNQTSMYLCASSSSAYEQFFGPGTRLTVL.